A single sample is the source of the 24 T cell receptor beta chains below, sequenced in a study of T cell changes during pregnancy in multiple sclerosis. Produced via immunoSEQ multiplex PCR; TCRdb's table is partial and in-frame only. The sample contains 50,000 to 75,000 clones, 90% to 95% of which appear only once. The material sequenced was peripheral blood, taken after pregnancy. These receptors were collected from a female donor in good health, enrolled as a control in a pregnancy study.

This sequence joins TRBV11-2 and TRBJ2-1, with 12 bases fitting TRBD2. The CDR3 length is 18 residues. Germline assignment: CDR1 SGHAT and CDR2 FQNNGV. The V and J ends lost 7 bases and 5 bases, in that order; junction bases with no gene match: 15. Here the CDR3 reads CASTTGLAGYLENNEQFF. The CDR3 nucleotides read TGTGCCAGCACCACAGGACTAGCGGGGTACCTAGAAAACAATGAGCAGTTCTTC.

The chain couples TRBV30 to TRBJ2-5; TRBD1 agrees at 7 bases. CDR3 size: 13 residues. The germline CDR1 and CDR2 sequences are GTSNPN and SVGIG (reference sequence). Trimming took 4 bases from V and 2 from J; bases not matched to a gene: 4. CDR3 DNA sequence: TGTGCCTGGAACTGGGACAGTCAAGAGACCCAGTACTTC. Protein sequence: CAWNWDSQETQYF.

The J gene is TRBJ1-5, the V gene TRBV7-9, with D possibly being TRBD1 (5 bases). Trimming removed 4 bases at V and 3 bases at J, with 19 bases between. CDR1 is SEHNR, CDR2 FQNEAQ, per germline (reference sequence). The CDR3 sequence is 17 residues long. CDR3 in amino acids: CASSSWTEGVANQPQHF. CDR3 coding DNA: TGTGCCAGCAGCTCGTGGACGGAAGGGGTGGCCAATCAGCCCCAGCATTTT.

V usage is TRBV7-2 and J usage is TRBJ2-7, with 9 bases fitting TRBD1. The ends lost 5 bases at V and 4 bases at J; junction bases unmatched: 9. This CDR3 contains 15 residues. Germline V gene data show CDR1 as SGHTA and CDR2 as FQGNSA. CDR3 sequence: CASSAIAGTGYEQYF. Here the CDR3 DNA reads TGTGCCAGCAGCGCAATCGCCGGGACAGGGTACGAGCAGTACTTC.

This clone is a singleton in its sample. The rearrangement joins TRBV7-2 to TRBJ1-1; 7 bases line up with TRBD1. CDR1 and CDR2 (germline): SGHTA, FQGNSA. The CDR3 has 15 residues. The J segment lost 0 bases and the V segment lost 5 bases, leaving 6 bases of the junction unmatched. CDR3 coding DNA: TGTGCCAGCAGCCTTCAAGGGGGCTTGAACACTGAAGCTTTCTTT. Its protein is CASSLQGGLNTEAFF.

The chain employs TRBV4-2 and TRBJ2-3; D perhaps matches TRBD2 (5 bases). This CDR3 region has 15 residues. With 8 bases removed from V and 1 base from J, the gap between germline ends came to 16 bases. Germline V CDR1 and CDR2: LGHNA, YNFKEQ. CDR3 region: CASSQRAGGTDTQYF. CDR3 nucleotides: TGTGCCAGCTCCCAAAGGGCCGGGGGCACAGATACGCAGTATTTT.

The chain carries TRBV7-9 and TRBJ1-5; the D gene is possibly TRBD1 (5 bases). The CDR3 length is 13 residues. The ends were cut back, 3 bases at V and 6 bases at J, with 9 bases in the middle. CDR1 and CDR2 (germline): SEHNR, FQNEAQ (reference sequence). The DNA for the CDR3 is TGTGCCAGCAGCTTGGCAGGGCCTCAGCCCCAGCATTTT. Protein: CASSLAGPQPQHF.

The chain combines TRBV11-2 with TRBJ1-3; D gene unclear. With 1 base removed from V and 3 bases from J, the gap between germline ends came to 13 bases. CDR3 length: 16 residues. Germline V gene data show CDR1 as SGHAT and CDR2 as FQNNGV. The CDR3 sequence is CASSLVVGFVGNTIYF. The CDR3 bases are TGTGCCAGCAGCTTAGTGGTGGGCTTCGTTGGAAACACCATATATTTT.

This sequence joins TRBV10-3 and TRBJ1-1; D is ambiguous. The CDR3 extends over 13 amino acids. Germline assignment: CDR1 ENHRY and CDR2 SYGVKD. The V gene lost 4 bases and the J gene lost 8 bases, with 14 bases spanning the gap. This CDR3 is CAISVRWEREAFF. For the CDR3, the DNA is TGTGCCATCAGTGTCCGATGGGAGAGAGAAGCTTTCTTT.

V is TRBV6-5 and J is TRBJ1-1; 10 bases are a match to TRBD1. Trimming removed 5 bases from V and 5 bases from J; junction bases left unmatched: 8. The CDR3 totals 15 residues. The germline CDR1 and CDR2 sequences are MNHEY and SVGAGI. CDR3: CASSLDAGQGTEAFF. The CDR3 nucleotides read TGTGCCAGCAGTCTTGATGCGGGACAGGGGACTGAAGCTTTCTTT.

The CDR3 is CASSILTGAGQPQHF. The CDR3 nucleotides read TGTGCCAGTAGTATTCTGACAGGGGCAGGGCAGCCCCAGCATTTT. This sequence joins TRBV19 and TRBJ1-5, with TRBD1 matching 8 bases. The CDR3 has 15 residues. CDR1 is LNHDA and CDR2 is SQIVND in the germline V gene (reference sequence). V gave up 3 bases and J gave up 7 bases; unmatched junction bases: 8.

The V call is TRBV27, the J call TRBJ2-7, with 7 nucleotides matching TRBD1. Germline V gives CDR1 MNHEY, CDR2 SMNVEV (reference sequence). The junction had 7 bases not matched to a gene; V was cut back by 4 bases and J by 1 base. The CDR3 covers 15 residues. CDR3 region: CASSSRQGRSYEQYF. CDR3 bases: TGTGCCAGCAGTTCCCGACAGGGCCGATCCTACGAGCAGTACTTC.

The V and J genes are TRBV4-2 and TRBJ2-3, with 9 bases identical to TRBD1. The CDR3 is 16 residues long. CDR1 and CDR2 (germline): LGHNA, YNFKEQ. The V and J ends lost 4 bases and 2 bases, in that order; junction bases with no gene match: 7. The CDR3 is CASSLPGQGHTDTQYF. As DNA, the CDR3 is TGTGCCAGCAGCCTGCCGGGACAGGGTCACACAGATACGCAGTATTTT.

This chain links TRBV7-9 with TRBJ1-6; a possible D gene is TRBD1 (5 bases). Trimming cost V 1 base and J 0 bases, with 13 bases left between them. The germline V gene encodes CDR1 SEHNR and CDR2 FQNEAQ (reference sequence). The CDR3 extends over 18 amino acids. CDR3 nucleotides: TGTGCCAGCAGCTTAGGAAAGGGGCGTAGCTCCTATAATTCACCCCTCCACTTT. It is translated as CASSLGKGRSSYNSPLHF.

The J gene is TRBJ2-5, the V gene TRBV9; perhaps TRBD2 as D (5 bases). Per germline, CDR1 SGDLS and CDR2 YYNGEE. V lost 4 bases and J 5 bases, leaving 15 bases between the germline ends. The CDR3 spans 14 residues. DNA for the CDR3: TGTGCCAGCAGCACCTCAACTAGTTACGAGACCCAGTACTTC. Translation gives CASSTSTSYETQYF. The whole variable domain, remainder taken from reference TRBV9 and TRBJ2-5, is DSGVTQTPKHLITATGQRVTLRCSPRSGDLSVYWYQQSLDQGLQFLIQYYNGEERAKGNILERFSAQQFPDLHSELNLSSLELGDSALYFCASSTSTSYETQYFGPGTRLLVL.

This clone has a single count. The rearrangement uses TRBV19 and TRBJ1-1; the match to TRBD1 covers 9 bases. Germline loops: CDR1 LNHDA, CDR2 SQIVND (reference sequence). Trimming removed 7 bases from V and 5 bases from J; junction bases left unmatched: 14. This CDR3 comprises 16 residues. CDR3 sequence reads: CASTVRQGVSWTEAFF. The CDR3 nucleotides read TGTGCCAGTACCGTCAGACAGGGGGTCTCGTGGACTGAAGCTTTCTTT.

This sequence joins TRBV5-1 and TRBJ1-1, with D possibly being TRBD1 (6 bases). Trimming removed 2 bases at V and 5 bases at J, with 22 bases between. The length of the CDR3 is 17 residues. In germline, CDR1 is SGHRS, CDR2 YFSETQ. CDR3 sequence (DNA): TGCGCCAGCAGCTTAGGGGGGGGTTTCTCGCGGGGTACTGAAGCTTTCTTT. Protein sequence: CASSLGGGFSRGTEAFF.

The rearrangement links TRBV7-2 to TRBJ2-7, with D possibly matching TRBD2 (6 bases). This CDR3 is 15 amino acids long. Germline CDR1 and CDR2: SGHTA and FQGNSA. The V end lost 7 bases, the J end lost 2 bases, and 18 bases lay between the germline ends. The CDR3 bases are TGTGCCAGCACCAGATCCGGGACTGAGGCCTACGAGCAGTACTTC. Protein sequence: CASTRSGTEAYEQYF.

The V call is TRBV13, the J call TRBJ2-1; a weak D match, TRBD1 (6 bases). The germline CDR1 and CDR2 sequences are PRHDT and FYEKMQ (reference sequence). The CDR3 runs 14 residues. The V and J ends lost 6 bases and 0 bases respectively, with 9 bases between them. The CDR3 spells CASSRTASYNEQFF. Here the CDR3 DNA reads TGTGCCAGCAGTCGGACAGCCTCCTACAATGAGCAGTTCTTC.

The chain employs TRBV5-1 and TRBJ2-2, with no clear D. Trimming pared 5 bases from V and 1 base from J, leaving 12 bases between. Germline V gene data show CDR1 as SGHRS and CDR2 as YFSETQ. This CDR3 has 15 residues. This CDR3 reads CASRAGTLNTGELFF. CDR3 nucleotide sequence: TGCGCCAGCAGGGCAGGAACGCTGAACACCGGGGAGCTGTTTTTT.

This chain connects TRBV5-4 to TRBJ1-2; TRBD1 aligns across 7 bases. Trimming took 4 bases from V and 3 from J; bases not matched to a gene: 12. Looked up from germline, CDR1 is SGHNT and CDR2 is YYREEE (reference sequence). This CDR3 spans 16 amino acids. The CDR3 loop reads CASSAFTLGTDYGYTF. DNA for the CDR3: TGTGCCAGCAGCGCCTTTACACTCGGGACAGACTATGGCTACACCTTC.

This chain joins TRBV12-5 and TRBJ1-6, with D perhaps matching TRBD1 (6 bases). CDR1 is LGHNT, CDR2 FRNRAP, per germline. This CDR3 is built from 13 residues. V was trimmed by 5 bases and J by 7 bases, leaving 9 bases between them. CDR3 sequence (DNA): TGTGCTAGTGGTCCAACAGGGAATTCACCCCTCCACTTT. Its protein product is CASGPTGNSPLHF.

Written as DNA, the CDR3 is TGTGCCAGTAGTATGGGTCAGGGGGGCTCCTACAATGAGCAGTTCTTC. Translation: CASSMGQGGSYNEQFF. This sequence joins TRBV19 and TRBJ2-1, with D tentatively TRBD1 (7 bases). The germline V gene has CDR1 LNHDA and CDR2 SQIVND (reference sequence). V was cut by 3 bases and J by 0 bases, with 12 bases left in between. This CDR3 contains 16 residues.

The chain uses TRBV19 and TRBJ1-2, with TRBD1 matching over 8 bases. The germline CDR1 and CDR2 sequences are LNHDA and SQIVND (reference sequence). Trimming cost V 0 bases and J 8 bases; bases outside gene matches: 8. The CDR3 has 15 residues. This chain's CDR3 is CASSIDPRGRLGYTF. CDR3 coding DNA: TGTGCCAGTAGTATAGATCCCAGGGGGCGCTTAGGCTACACCTTC.